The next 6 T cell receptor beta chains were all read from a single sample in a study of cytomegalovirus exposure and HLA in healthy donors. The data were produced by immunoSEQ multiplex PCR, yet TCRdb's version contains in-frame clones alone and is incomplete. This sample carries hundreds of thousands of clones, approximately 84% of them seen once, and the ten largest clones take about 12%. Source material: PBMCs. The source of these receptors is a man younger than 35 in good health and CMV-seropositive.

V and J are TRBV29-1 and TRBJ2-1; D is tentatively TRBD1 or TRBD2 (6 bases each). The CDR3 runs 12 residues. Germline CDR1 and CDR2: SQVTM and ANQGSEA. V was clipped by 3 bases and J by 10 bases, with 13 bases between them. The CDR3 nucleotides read TGCAGCGTTGAGGGCAGGGGAGGAGAGCAGTTCTTC. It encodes CSVEGRGGEQFF.

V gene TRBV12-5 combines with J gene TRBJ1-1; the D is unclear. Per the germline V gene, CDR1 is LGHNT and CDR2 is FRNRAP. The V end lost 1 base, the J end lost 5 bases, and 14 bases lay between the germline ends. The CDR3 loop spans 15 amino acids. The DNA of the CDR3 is TGTGCTAGTGGTTTGGATATCGGGAGAAATACTGAAGCTTTCTTT. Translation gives CASGLDIGRNTEAFF.

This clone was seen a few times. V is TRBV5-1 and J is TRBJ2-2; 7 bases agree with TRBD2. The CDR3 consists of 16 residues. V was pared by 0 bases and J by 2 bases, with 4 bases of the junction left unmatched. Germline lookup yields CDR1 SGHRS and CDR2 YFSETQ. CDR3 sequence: CASSLAGGGNTGELFF. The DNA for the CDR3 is TGCGCCAGCAGCTTGGCGGGGGGAGGAAACACCGGGGAGCTGTTTTTT.

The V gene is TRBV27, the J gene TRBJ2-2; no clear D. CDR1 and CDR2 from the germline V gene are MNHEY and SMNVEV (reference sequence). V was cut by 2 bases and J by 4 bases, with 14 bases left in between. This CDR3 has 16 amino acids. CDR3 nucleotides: TGTGCCAGCAGTTTAATTTTAGTTTCGGGCACCGGGGAGCTGTTTTTT. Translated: CASSLILVSGTGELFF.

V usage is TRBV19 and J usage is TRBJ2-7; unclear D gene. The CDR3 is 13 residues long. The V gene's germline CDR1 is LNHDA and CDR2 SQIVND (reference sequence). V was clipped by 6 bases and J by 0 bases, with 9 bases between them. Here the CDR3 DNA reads TGTGCCAGTAGGACAAGGGACTCCTACGAGCAGTACTTC. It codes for CASRTRDSYEQYF.

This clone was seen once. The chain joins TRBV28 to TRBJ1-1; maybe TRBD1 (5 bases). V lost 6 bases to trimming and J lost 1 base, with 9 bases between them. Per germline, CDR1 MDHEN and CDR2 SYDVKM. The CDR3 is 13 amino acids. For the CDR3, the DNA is TGTGCCAGCAGGGGGACCAGGAACACTGAAGCTTTCTTT. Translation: CASRGTRNTEAFF.